This T cell receptor beta chain stems from a study of shared clonotypes between healthy human individuals. The CDR3 sequence is 13 residues long. From germline, CDR1 is SGHNT and CDR2 YYREEE (reference sequence). Between the trimmed V and J ends, which lost 4 bases and 2 bases, there was a span of 9 bases. Libraries were prepared by immunoSEQ multiplex PCR; TCRdb keeps only in-frame clonotypes and omits some of them. This table holds millions of clones, 90% to 95% found once. The sequencing input was naive CD4+ T cells from PBMCs. Stated subset: CD45RA+ positively selected. The source is a man aged 18 to 30 in good health. Some clones in this sample may be carry-over from other donors' samples. The chain joins TRBV5-4 to TRBJ2-5; perhaps TRBD1 as D (7 bases). CDR3 nucleotide sequence: TGTGCCAGCAGCGCGGGACAGCAAGAGACCCAGTACTTC. This encodes CASSAGQQETQYF.